A single T cell receptor beta chain is shown here with its context. TCRdb keeps only in-frame clones here, not all; method: immunoSEQ multiplex PCR. This sample yields approximately 290,000 clones, of which around 90% are seen a single time; around 4.5% belongs to the top ten. CDR1 SGDLS and CDR2 YYNGEE come from the germline V gene. This CDR3 region has 16 residues. V was clipped by 0 bases and J by 4 bases, with 16 bases between them. The sample comes from a study of blood T cell repertoires in COVID-19. Turning to the study itself: Some COVID-19 samples were acute and others convalescent; all came from the United States, Italy and Spain. In each case, the material was cDNA or gDNA derived from T cells, B-cell-depleted T cells, or PBMCs.

The genes are TRBV9 and TRBJ1-1; D ambiguous. This receptor was taken from a woman younger than 30 with acute COVID-19. The sequenced sample consisted of PBMCs or T cells enriched from blood (not recorded which). Written as DNA, the CDR3 is TGTGCCAGCAGCGTAGACCCCACACCGGCGGGCACTGAAGCTTTCTTT. Its translation: CASSVDPTPAGTEAFF.